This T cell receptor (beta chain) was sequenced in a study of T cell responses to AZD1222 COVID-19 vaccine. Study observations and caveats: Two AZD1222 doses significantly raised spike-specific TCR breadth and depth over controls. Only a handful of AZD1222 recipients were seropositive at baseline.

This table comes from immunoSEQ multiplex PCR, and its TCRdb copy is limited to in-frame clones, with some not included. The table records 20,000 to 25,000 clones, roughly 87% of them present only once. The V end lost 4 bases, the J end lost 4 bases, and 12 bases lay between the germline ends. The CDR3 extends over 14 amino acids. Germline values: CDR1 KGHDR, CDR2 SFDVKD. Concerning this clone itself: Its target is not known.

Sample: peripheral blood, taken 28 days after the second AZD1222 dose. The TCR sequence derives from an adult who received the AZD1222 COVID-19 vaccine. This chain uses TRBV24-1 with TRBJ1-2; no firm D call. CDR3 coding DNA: TGTGCCACCAGTGACCCGGGATCGTTCTATGGCTACACCTTC. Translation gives CATSDPGSFYGYTF.